This T cell receptor (beta chain) appears in the sequencing data of a study of blood T cell repertoires in COVID-19. Background on the study: The samples span acute and convalescent COVID-19 from the United States, Italy and Spain.

Followed longitudinally, the Seattle patients had been enrolled during active infection. The table came from immunoSEQ multiplex PCR; TCRdb's copy has only in-frame clones and leaves some out. The sample lists approximately 180,000 clones, under 90% occurring once. Sequenced: peripheral blood. The sequence came from a person aged 65-85 years with COVID-19, enrolled during active disease.

The CDR3 DNA sequence: TGTGCCAGCAGCTCAAGACAGGGCTTAAGAGAGACCCAGTACTTC. The encoded protein is CASSSRQGLRETQYF. The V call is TRBV7-9, the J call TRBJ2-5, with 7 bases lining up with TRBD1. The CDR3 extends over 15 amino acids. CDR1 is SEHNR and CDR2 is FQNEAQ in the germline V gene (reference sequence). J lost 4 bases, V lost 4 bases, and 9 bases had no gene match.